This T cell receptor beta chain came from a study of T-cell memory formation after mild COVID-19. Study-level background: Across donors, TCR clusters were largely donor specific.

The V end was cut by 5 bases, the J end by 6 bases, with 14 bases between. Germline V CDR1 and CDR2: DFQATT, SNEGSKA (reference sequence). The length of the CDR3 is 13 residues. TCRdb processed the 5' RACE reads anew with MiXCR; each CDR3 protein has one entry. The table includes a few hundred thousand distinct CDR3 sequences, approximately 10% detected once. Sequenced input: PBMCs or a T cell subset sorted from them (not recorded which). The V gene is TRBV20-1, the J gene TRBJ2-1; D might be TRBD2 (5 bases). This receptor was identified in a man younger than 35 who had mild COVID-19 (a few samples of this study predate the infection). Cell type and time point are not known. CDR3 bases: TGCAGTGCTCTAACTAGAGGCACCAATGAGCAGTTCTTC. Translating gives CSALTRGTNEQFF.